This note documents a single TCR beta chain sequence. A much more abundant neighbour one base away suggests this may be a read error. The source of the sample is a study of blood T cells in healthy people across ages. This CDR3 spans 12 amino acids. Germline-derived CDR1 and CDR2 are MNHNS and SASEGT. Next came a second PCR, run for roughly 6 to 11 cycles, which used a sample-barcoded 5' primer along with a J-beta primer mix. TCRdb processed the 5' RACE reads anew with MiXCR; each CDR3 protein has one entry. The table lists about 1,500,000 distinct CDR3 sequences, 28% of them singletons, with about 8% in the top ten.

Sequencing used blood. The chain uses TRBV6-1 and TRBJ2-1; TRBD1 agrees at 9 bases. The TCR originated in a woman in her thirties in good health. For the CDR3, the DNA is TGTGCCGGCAGGGGACAGGGCGATGAGCAGTTCTTC. Encoded protein: CAGRGQGDEQFF.